Included here is one TCR beta chain sequence, with context. Antigen unknown. This sample is drawn from a study of stem cell transplantation in POMP-related autoinflammatory disease. The study's findings and limits: Across all analyzed T-cell subsets, patients with PRAID tended toward reduced diversity and increased clonality. Patients with PRAID showed a restricted number of unique TRB V-J gene pairings.

This CDR3 comprises 11 residues. The V gene's germline CDR1 is MNHNS and CDR2 SASEGT. V gave up 2 bases and J gave up 7 bases, with 5 bases separating them. Profiled with immunoSEQ multiplex PCR; TCRdb holds only in-frame clones, not every one. Here the sample spans about 8,600 clones, approximately 88% being singletons. The chain carries TRBV6-1 and TRBJ1-2; D is undetermined. This clonotype was obtained from a human patient with POMP-related autoinflammation and immune dysregulation (PRAID). A subset of T cells may come from the graft donor. The specimen comprised CD8+ T cells from PBMCs, sampled after stem cell transplantation. The DNA for the CDR3 is TGTGCCAGCAGTGAATTTGGTGGCTACACCTTC. Translated: CASSEFGGYTF.